This T cell receptor (beta chain) was retrieved from a study of blood T cell repertoires in COVID-19. Across the study: Donors in the United States, Italy and Spain gave samples during acute or convalescent COVID-19. The analysed material was cDNA or gDNA that came from T cells, B-cell-depleted T cells, or PBMCs.

TCRdb's table, derived via immunoSEQ multiplex PCR, lists solely in-frame clones and lacks some. The sample carries about 150,000 clones, approximately 73% recorded once. The sequence came from a man in his 60s with acute or convalescent COVID-19. The sequenced material came from peripheral blood.

The CDR3 here is CATSRGDRGFSGYTF. DNA for the CDR3: TGTGCCACCAGCAGAGGGGACAGGGGTTTCAGTGGCTACACCTTC. The rearrangement links TRBV15 to TRBJ1-2; TRBD1 agrees at 10 bases. Germline V gene sequence: CDR1 LNHNV, CDR2 YYDKDF (reference sequence). Trimming took 1 base from V and 7 from J; bases not matched to a gene: 6. The CDR3 sequence is 15 residues long.